These T cell receptor beta chains were read from a single sample in a study of T-cell reconstitution after alpha-beta-depleted transplantation in children. TCRdb re-derived calls from the PCR reads in MiXCR, one entry per CDR3 protein. The data hold some 100,000 distinct CDR3 sequences, with 15% to 19% observed a single time. The source material was PBMCs, mostly from graft donor cells, sampled 180 days after TCRalphabeta/CD19-depleted stem cell transplant. These receptors were taken from a male patient aged 2 to 9 who had a stem cell transplant for acute lymphoblastic leukemia, so the T cells may come from the graft donor. Both conserved end residues are part of each CDR3. A D gene is named only where the DNA matches it firmly. The listing skips clone size in some rows; elsewhere it reads once, few, many or a size class.

14	TRBV27	NA	TRBJ1-1	few	CASSTGRINTEAFF	TGTGCCAGCAGTACCGGACGGATAAACACTGAAGCTTTCTTT
15	TRBV6-2/TRBV6-3	NA	TRBJ1-1	few	CASSYSWGRGTEAFF	TGTGCCAGCAGTTACTCGTGGGGGAGAGGCACTGAAGCTTTCTTT
15	TRBV3-1	NA	TRBJ2-1	NA	CASSQGRLALNEQFF	TGTGCCAGCAGCCAGGGGCGGCTAGCGCTCAATGAGCAGTTCTTC
13	TRBV20-1	TRBD1	TRBJ2-7	NA	CSAPGTGSTEQYF	TGCAGTGCTCCCGGGACAGGGAGTACCGAGCAGTACTTC
13	TRBV18	NA	TRBJ2-4	NA	CASSPEAADIQYF	TGTGCCAGCTCACCGGAGGCGGCCGACATTCAGTACTTC
14	TRBV6-4	NA	TRBJ2-3	few	CASSEYEGTDTQYF	TGTGCCAGCAGTGAATACGAGGGGACAGATACGCAGTATTTT
15	TRBV7-8	NA	TRBJ2-7	NA	CASSLVGSISYEQYF	TGTGCCAGCAGCTTGGTAGGCAGCATCTCCTACGAGCAGTACTTC
13	TRBV7-8	TRBD1	TRBJ2-7	few	CASSTGISYEQYF	TGTGCCAGCTCGACAGGGATCTCCTACGAGCAGTACTTC
14	TRBV20-1	TRBD2	TRBJ2-3	NA	CSAYSGGNTDTQYF	TGCAGTGCTTATAGCGGGGGGAACACAGATACGCAGTATTTT
15	TRBV24-1	NA	TRBJ2-5	many	CATSDGADLQETQYF	TGTGCCACCAGTGATGGGGCGGACCTCCAAGAGACCCAGTACTTC
16	TRBV27	TRBD2	TRBJ2-7	few	CASSLLTSGGGSEQYF	TGTGCCAGCAGTTTATTGACTAGCGGGGGTGGGAGCGAGCAGTACTTC
15	TRBV5-5	TRBD1	TRBJ2-7	many	CASSLALGQAYEQYF	TGTGCCAGCAGCTTGGCCCTGGGACAGGCCTACGAGCAGTACTTC
14	TRBV3-1	NA	TRBJ2-7	few	CASSQDLVSYEQYF	TGTGCCAGCAGCCAAGATCTTGTGTCCTACGAGCAGTACTTC
17	TRBV2	TRBD1	TRBJ2-2	few	CASSVIRTGPNTGELFF	TGTGCCAGCAGCGTAATTCGGACAGGACCGAACACCGGGGAGCTGTTTTTT
12	TRBV7-2	NA	TRBJ2-5	NA	CASSRDGGTQYF	TGTGCCAGCAGCCGCGACGGCGGGACCCAGTACTTC
12	TRBV10-2	NA	TRBJ2-4	NA	CASSGRENIQYF	TGCGCCAGCAGTGGACGCGAGAACATTCAGTACTTC
15	TRBV20-1	TRBD1	TRBJ2-7	NA	CSAPYRTGDYYEQYF	TGCAGTGCTCCTTACCGGACAGGGGACTACTACGAGCAGTACTTC
14	TRBV20-1	NA	TRBJ2-2	few	CSARAGSNTGELFF	TGCAGTGCTCGCGCGGGGTCGAACACCGGGGAGCTGTTTTTT
15	TRBV18	NA	TRBJ1-3	NA	CASSPDWSSGNTIYF	TGTGCCAGCTCACCGGATTGGAGCTCTGGAAACACCATATATTTT
16	TRBV20-1	TRBD2	TRBJ2-2	few	CSASVRAGANTGELFF	TGCAGTGCTAGCGTCCGAGCGGGAGCTAACACCGGGGAGCTGTTTTTT
14	TRBV2	NA	TRBJ2-7	NA	CASSRGDPSGEQYF	TGTGCCAGCAGCCGAGGGGACCCCTCGGGCGAGCAGTACTTC
18	TRBV7-6	NA	TRBJ2-1	NA	CASSSSRSGGKKGNEQLF	TGTGCCAGCAGCTCCTCCAGGTCGGGTGGAAAAAAAGGCAATGAGCAGCTCTTC
16	TRBV6-5	NA	TRBJ2-3	NA	CASSYSERVPLDTQYF	TGTGCCAGCAGTTACTCGGAACGTGTCCCTCTGGATACGCAGTATTTT
16	TRBV6-1	NA	TRBJ1-6	few	CASRLVGQLADSPLHF	TGTGCCAGCAGGCTGGTTGGACAGCTAGCTGATTCACCCCTCCACTTT
14	TRBV7-9	NA	TRBJ1-1	few	CASSNRQASTEAFF	TGTGCCAGCAGCAACCGACAGGCAAGCACTGAAGCTTTCTTT
15	TRBV7-2	NA	TRBJ2-7	many	CASSLEGGPEYEQYF	TGTGCCAGCAGCTTAGAAGGGGGGCCCGAGTACGAGCAGTACTTC
13	TRBV18	NA	TRBJ1-4	few	CASSPREDEKLFF	TGTGCCAGCTCACCCAGGGAGGATGAAAAACTGTTTTTT
15	TRBV12-3/TRBV12-4	NA	TRBJ2-1	once	CASSLEGGTAREQFF	TGTGCCAGCAGCTTAGAGGGGGGTACCGCCCGGGAGCAGTTCTTC
16	TRBV5-5	NA	TRBJ1-6	NA	CASSREGMPYNSPLHF	TGTGCCAGCAGCCGAGAAGGGATGCCCTATAATTCACCCCTCCACTTT
8	TRBV24-1	NA	TRBJ2-5	many	CAPGKQYF	TGTGCCCCGGGAAAGCAGTACTTC
14	TRBV6-2/TRBV6-3	TRBD1	TRBJ1-5	NA	CASSYQGAYQPQHF	TGTGCCAGCAGTTACCAGGGGGCTTATCAGCCCCAGCATTTT
14	TRBV7-8	TRBD2	TRBJ2-1	few	CASSLVGLAGGGVF	TGTGCCAGCAGCTTAGTCGGGCTAGCGGGAGGGGGGGTCTTC